One sample yielded the 10 T cell receptor beta chains listed below, sequenced in a study of early T cells in non-severe SARS-CoV-2 infection. TCRdb redid the calling of the 5' RACE reads with MiXCR, one entry per CDR3 protein. The repertoire includes around 61,000 distinct CDR3 sequences, about 11% of them detected once, and 6.5% sits in the top ten. The sequenced sample consisted of whole blood. These TCRs come from an adult who was a healthcare worker with PCR-confirmed SARS-CoV-2 infection or an uninfected control (not recorded which).

Only a few counts were recorded for this clonotype. The V and J genes are TRBV5-5 and TRBJ2-7, with 8 bases lining up with TRBD1. The CDR3 length is 15 residues. Germline CDR1 is SGHKS and CDR2 is YYEKEE (reference sequence). V lost 0 bases to trimming and J lost 4 bases; unmatched junction nucleotides: 6. CDR3 residues: CASSLVPGGAYEQYF. CDR3 nucleotide sequence: TGTGCCAGCAGCTTGGTTCCAGGGGGCGCGTACGAGCAGTACTTC.

This clonotype was counted at least ten times. The germline gene is not matched at one end of the junction; a read error may be the cause. The V gene is TRBV20-1, the J gene TRBJ2-7; D is undetermined. This CDR3 has 12 amino acids. Germline CDR1 and CDR2: DFQATT and SNEGSKA (reference sequence). DNA for the CDR3: TGCAGTGCTAGAGATCGGAGCTACGAACAGTACTTC. This gives the protein CSARDRSYEQYF.

Many counts were recorded for this clonotype. CDR3 DNA: TGTGCCACCAACGGAGCGGGAGGGAAACGCGAGCAGTACTTC. Translated, it gives CATNGAGGKREQYF. This chain uses TRBV6-2 or TRBV6-3 with TRBJ2-7; TRBD2 matches 10 bases. Trimming cost V 10 bases and J 6 bases; bases outside gene matches: 12. This CDR3 has 14 amino acids. Germline CDR1 is MNHEY and CDR2 is SVGEGT.

The rearrangement joins TRBV6-2 or TRBV6-3 to TRBJ2-7, with 13 bases matching TRBD2. Trimming took 6 bases from V and 4 from J; bases not matched to a gene: 9. This CDR3 has 16 residues. Germline CDR1 reads MNHEY; CDR2 reads SVGEGT. DNA of the CDR3: TGTGCCAGCAGGCCAGGCCGACTAGCGGGAGGTTACGAGCAGTACTTC. Residues: CASRPGRLAGGYEQYF.

This rearrangement joins TRBV7-9 to TRBJ1-5, with a tentative D call TRBD1 (6 bases). The V gene lost 1 base and the J gene lost 5 bases, with 15 bases spanning the gap. CDR3 length equals 16 residues. Germline CDR1 is SEHNR and CDR2 is FQNEAQ (reference sequence). DNA for the CDR3: TGTGCCAGCAGCTTAGAGGGGGGACATAGAGATCAGCCCCAGCATTTT. As protein: CASSLEGGHRDQPQHF.

In its sample, this clonotype was seen many times. The chain links TRBV29-1 to TRBJ2-3, with 7 bases matching TRBD1. Germline V CDR1 and CDR2: SQVTM, ANQGSEA. The CDR3 has 15 residues. The junction had 14 bases not matched to a gene; V was cut back by 2 bases and J by 9 bases. CDR3 loop: CSVEPGQRIRGTQYF. Written as DNA, the CDR3 is TGCAGCGTTGAACCGGGACAGAGAATCCGAGGCACGCAGTATTTT.

Regarding this clonotype: This may come from a read error, since a much larger clone is one base off. This sequence joins TRBV6-1 and TRBJ2-7, with TRBD2 matching over 12 bases. The CDR3 totals 17 residues. The germline gives CDR1 MNHNS, CDR2 SASEGT. CDR3 region: CASSARTSGILRLEQHF. The CDR3 DNA is TGTGCCAGCAGTGCCCGGACTAGCGGGATTCTCCGACTGGAGCAGCACTTC.

This clonotype was seen at least ten times. The chain joins TRBV27 to TRBJ2-2; D might be TRBD1 (7 bases). This CDR3 comprises 16 residues. Deletions cut 8 bases from V and 1 base from J, with 17 bases between. In germline, CDR1 is MNHEY, CDR2 SMNVEV (reference sequence). CDR3 in amino acids: CASARGTVKNTGELFF. In DNA form, the CDR3 reads TGTGCCAGCGCCCGCGGGACAGTAAAGAACACCGGGGAGCTGTTTTTT.

This clonotype was seen a few times. This chain joins TRBV20-1 and TRBJ1-2, with D unclear. Germline V CDR1 and CDR2: DFQATT, SNEGSKA (reference sequence). Trimming pared 0 bases from V and 1 base from J, leaving 6 bases between. The CDR3 has 13 residues. The CDR3 spells CSARDTRNYGYTF. The CDR3 region has the DNA TGCAGTGCTAGAGATACGCGTAACTATGGCTACACCTTC.

Ten or more counts support this clonotype. The J gene is TRBJ2-7, the V gene TRBV6-6; D gene ambiguous. V lost 5 bases, J lost 4 bases, and 6 bases lay in between. Germline V gene data show CDR1 as MNHNY and CDR2 as SVGAGI (reference sequence). The CDR3 spans 11 residues. Here the CDR3 reads CASSASYEQYF. In nucleotides, the CDR3 is TGTGCCAGCAGTGCGAGTTACGAGCAGTACTTC.